This passage covers 13 T cell receptor beta chains from one sample sequenced in a study of blood T cell repertoires in COVID-19. Method: immunoSEQ multiplex PCR; TCRdb's copy keeps in-frame clones and lacks some. The sample lists roughly 71,000 clones; roughly 85% were seen once. Sequencing used peripheral blood. These receptor sequences come from a man aged 45-60 years with acute or convalescent COVID-19.

This chain links TRBV4-1 with TRBJ1-5, with 7 nucleotides matching TRBD1. The germline V gene encodes CDR1 MGHRA and CDR2 YSYEKL. J was trimmed by 0 bases and V by 0 bases; bases with no gene match: 14. The CDR3 consists of 20 residues. CDR3 DNA sequence: TGCGCCAGCAGCCAAGAGTCCTTTGGGCGGGACAGCAATAGCAATCAGCCCCAGCATTTT. It specifies CASSQESFGRDSNSNQPQHF.

The genes are TRBV6-5 and TRBJ1-2; no reliable D call. The germline V gene has CDR1 MNHEY and CDR2 SVGAGI. The V end was cut by 8 bases, the J end by 2 bases, with 9 bases between. There are 12 residues in the CDR3. The CDR3 region has the DNA TGTGCCAGCGGGAGGGTCAACTATGGCTACACCTTC. Protein product: CASGRVNYGYTF.

The chain recombines TRBV6-5 with TRBJ1-2; possible D gene TRBD1, 5 bases. The CDR3 spans 13 residues. V was clipped by 5 bases and J by 4 bases, with 11 bases between them. CDR1 and CDR2 from the germline V gene are MNHEY and SVGAGI. CDR3 coding DNA: TGTGCCAGCAGTAACCAGGGTGCCTATGGCTACACCTTC. This gives the protein CASSNQGAYGYTF.

CDR3 DNA sequence: TGTGCCAGCAGCTTACAGATCGATCCTAACTATGGCTACACCTTC. As protein: CASSLQIDPNYGYTF. V is TRBV3-1 (or the pseudogene TRBV3-2) and J is TRBJ1-2; D unresolved. Trimming removed 5 bases at V and 0 bases at J, with 13 bases between. The V gene's germline CDR1 is LGHDT and CDR2 YNNKEL (reference sequence). CDR3 size: 15 residues.

V and J are TRBV13 and TRBJ1-1, with 8 bases that match TRBD1. V shed 7 bases and J 1 base; nucleotides not matched to a gene: 8. Germline V gene sequence: CDR1 PRHDT, CDR2 FYEKMQ (reference sequence). CDR3 length equals 15 residues. The CDR3 DNA follows: TGTGCCAGCATCGAAAGGGACAGGCAGAACACTGAAGCTTTCTTT. This sequence encodes CASIERDRQNTEAFF.

The rearrangement links TRBV5-1 to TRBJ1-6; no firm D call. V dropped 3 bases and J dropped 0 bases, with 10 bases sitting between them. This CDR3 comprises 16 residues. Germline V CDR1 and CDR2: SGHRS, YFSETQ. The CDR3 DNA follows: TGCGCCAGCAGCTCTCCGGGAAACTCCTATAATTCACCCCTCCACTTT. Protein: CASSSPGNSYNSPLHF.

The chain recombines TRBV5-1 with TRBJ1-1, with TRBD1 matching 9 bases. Germline lookup yields CDR1 SGHRS and CDR2 YFSETQ. Losses at the gene ends were 3 bases for V and 6 bases for J; bases not matched to a gene: 12. The CDR3 runs 16 residues. The DNA of the CDR3 is TGCGCCAGCAGCTGGGGGGACAGGGATTTTACTTCTGAAGCTTTCTTT. Translated, it gives CASSWGDRDFTSEAFF. Complete variable domain (other parts from reference TRBV5-1 and TRBJ1-1): KAGVTQTPRYLIKTRGQQVTLSCSPISGHRSVSWYQQTPGQGLQFLFEYFSETQRNKGNFPGRFSGRQFSNSRSEMNVSTLELGDSALYLCASSWGDRDFTSEAFFGQGTRLTVV.

V is TRBV28 and J is TRBJ2-3; 13 bases are a match to TRBD2. This CDR3 is 15 amino acids long. From germline, CDR1 is MDHEN and CDR2 SYDVKM. Germline trimming cut 5 bases from V and 3 bases from J; bases unmatched to any gene: 2. CDR3 sequence (DNA): TGTGCCAGCAGTCGACTAGCGGGGGGTACAGATACGCAGTATTTT. It codes for CASSRLAGGTDTQYF.

The chain links TRBV3-1 (or the pseudogene TRBV3-2) to TRBJ2-5, with 9 bases matching TRBD1. The germline V gene encodes CDR1 LGHDT and CDR2 YNNKEL (reference sequence). The V segment lost 4 bases and the J segment 0 bases; nucleotides outside the gene matches: 3. This CDR3 is built from 15 residues. The CDR3, as DNA: TGTGCCAGCAGCCTCGGGACAGGGCACCAAGAGACCCAGTACTTC. Translated: CASSLGTGHQETQYF.

This chain connects TRBV30 to TRBJ2-3, with 8 bases that match TRBD2. Germline CDR1 reads GTSNPN; CDR2 reads SVGIG (reference sequence). This CDR3 contains 13 residues. V dropped 1 base and J dropped 7; count of bases not matched to a gene: 4. The CDR3 sequence is CAWSAGGGNTQYF. CDR3 in DNA: TGTGCCTGGAGTGCGGGGGGGGGTAATACGCAGTATTTT.

The rearrangement uses TRBV27 and TRBJ1-1, with D maybe TRBD1 (5 bases). V lost 3 bases and J 1 base, leaving 12 bases between the germline ends. The CDR3 is made up of 15 amino acids. Germline V gives CDR1 MNHEY, CDR2 SMNVEV (reference sequence). The CDR3 DNA reads as TGTGCCAGCAGTTTCTTCCCGACAGAGAACACTGAAGCTTTCTTT. Protein: CASSFFPTENTEAFF.

V gene TRBV5-4 combines with J gene TRBJ1-2; D is uncertain. V lost 4 bases and J lost 5, with 12 bases in between. This CDR3 comprises 13 residues. Germline CDR1 reads SGHNT; CDR2 reads YYREEE (reference sequence). The CDR3 nucleotides are TGTGCCAGCAGCCCCGACTCTGTTTATGGCTACACCTTC. This codes for CASSPDSVYGYTF.

This clone has just one count. The V call is TRBV10-1, the J call TRBJ2-2; D is uncertain. V was shortened by 6 bases and J by 0 bases, with 8 bases between the two germline ends. The CDR3 spans 14 residues. Germline V gene sequence: CDR1 WNHNN, CDR2 SYGVQD (reference sequence). For the CDR3, the DNA is TGCGCCAGCAGCCATGAGACGAACACCGGGGAGCTGTTTTTT. Translated, it gives CASSHETNTGELFF.